This T cell receptor (beta chain) was observed in a study of T cell responses to AZD1222 COVID-19 vaccine (dated by TCRdb to the early 2020s). Background on the whole study: AZD1222 recipients whose second dose came at about 4 weeks and those whose second dose came at about 12 weeks were combined into one group, since spike-specific TCR depth and breadth did not differ between the two schedules. TCR sequencing was performed for over 230 trial participants, of whom about 200 were given two doses of AZD1222 and some 26 were given two doses of MenACWY control vaccine. Trial participants were enrolled by age into 18-55, 56-69 and 70-plus year subgroups, with around 150, 28 and 57 TCR-sequenced participants respectively. Broad study findings and their caveats: After two AZD1222 doses, spike-specific TCR breadth and depth were significantly higher than at day 0 and than in MenACWY recipients. Conclusions about previously exposed vaccinees are limited because only six or seven AZD1222 recipients were SARS-CoV-2 seropositive at baseline. CD4 TCRs associated with the vaccine covered the entire spike protein, and the dominant responses were in regions 160-218 and 743-854. Most participants were white British and females outnumbered males, and the authors suggested that clonal diversity may have been underestimated. The 56-69-year group was small, and its depth increase did not reach significance, likely because of low power. Reportedly, almost half of the unique spike-specific TCRs recognized epitopes lying outside the regions that are mutated in the B.1.351 and B.1.1.7 variants. Because no day 14 peak-response samples were available, the repertoires could be characterized only after the peak T cell response.

The CDR3 regions of human TCRbeta chains were analyzed by immunosequencing. The authors' analysis ran thus. Repertoire TCRs were checked for matches against a reference library of SARS-CoV-2-specific TCRs that had been generated using the MIRA antigen-specificity platform. Breadth meant the fraction of unique TCRs that were SARS-CoV-2-associated, whereas depth meant the fraction of total T cells that were SARS-CoV-2-associated. Each spike-specific TCR was assigned to its reactive spike region and to a CD4 or CD8 class using the MIRA data. Log10-transformed breadth and depth values were compared by one-way ANOVA with Sidak's multiple comparisons tests. This is the immuneACCESS table as TCRdb keeps it, with only in-frame sequences that have V and J called. A part of the clones is gone; compared with another copy, unresolved V genes explain less than half, and the rest is unexplained. The V and J calls and clone size were taken over from that table, and D and trimming were inferred from the DNA. The sample table shows over 100,000 clones, and approximately 90% are seen once. The ten most abundant clones make up 20% to 25% of the sample.

V and J lose 3 bases and 8 bases, and a span of 13 bases separates them. The germline V gene specifies SGHAT as CDR1 and FQNNGV as CDR2. From its cysteine to its phenylalanine, the CDR3 spans 13 amino acids. This entry keeps only the CDR3 DNA: 39 bases, framed from base 1. The time point label for this specimen denotes: baseline before first vaccination. Samples from vaccinated people were obtained from the UK trials COV001 and COV002, which included a single-blind randomized controlled phase 2/3 trial of AZD1222 (ChAdOx1 nCoV-19) in healthy adults. For TCRbeta chain sequencing, PBMC samples were collected from trial participants at day 0 and at day 28 after the second dose. Points on this clone: Its antigen is currently not known. Qualities for individual bases were not recorded, and no much larger clone is one base off.

The specimen comprised peripheral blood, sampled on day 0 of AZD1222 vaccination. This clonotype was sampled from an adult in good health. The rearranged chain carries TRBV11-2 and TRBJ1-2, with a tentative D gene TRBD1 over 5 matching bases. Here is the DNA: TGTGCCAGCAGCTTTCGGCCGGGGCGCGGCTACACCTTC. This encodes CASSFRPGRGYTF. Outside the CDR3, residues come from the reference TRBV11-2 and TRBJ1-2 proteins, so the full variable domain is: EAGVAQSPRYKIIEKRQSVAFWCNPISGHATLYWYQQILGQGPKLLIQFQNNGVVDDSQLPKDRFSAERLKGVDSTLKIQPAKLEDSAVYLCASSFRPGRGYTFGSGTRLTVV.